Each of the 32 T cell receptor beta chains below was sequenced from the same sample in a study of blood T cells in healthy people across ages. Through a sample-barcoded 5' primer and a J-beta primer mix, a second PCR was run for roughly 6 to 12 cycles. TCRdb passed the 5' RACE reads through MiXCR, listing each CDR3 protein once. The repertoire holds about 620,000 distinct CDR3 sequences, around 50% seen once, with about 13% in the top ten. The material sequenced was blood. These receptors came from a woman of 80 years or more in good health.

CDR3 sequence reads: CASSTGSTGAYGYTF. DNA of the CDR3: TGCGCCAGCAGCACCGGTTCGACAGGGGCCTATGGCTACACCTTC. The V call is TRBV5-1, the J call TRBJ1-2; 8 nucleotides agree with TRBD1. Looked up from germline, CDR1 is SGHRS and CDR2 is YFSETQ. The CDR3 covers 15 residues. V shed 4 bases and J 4 bases; nucleotides not matched to a gene: 9.

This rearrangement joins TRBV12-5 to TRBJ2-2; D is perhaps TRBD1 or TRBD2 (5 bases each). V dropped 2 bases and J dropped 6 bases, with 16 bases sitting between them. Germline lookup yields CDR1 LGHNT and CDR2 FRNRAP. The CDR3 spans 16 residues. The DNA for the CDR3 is TGTGCTAGTGGTTTGTTTTTTGCCGAGGGGTCCGGGGAGCTGTTTTTT. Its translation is CASGLFFAEGSGELFF.

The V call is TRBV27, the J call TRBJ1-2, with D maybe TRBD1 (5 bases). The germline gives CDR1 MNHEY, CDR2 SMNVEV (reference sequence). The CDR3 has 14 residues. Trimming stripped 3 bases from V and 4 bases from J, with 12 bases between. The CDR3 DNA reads TGTGCCAGCAGTTTTGCAGGGCGCGGCTATGGCTACACCTTC. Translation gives CASSFAGRGYGYTF.

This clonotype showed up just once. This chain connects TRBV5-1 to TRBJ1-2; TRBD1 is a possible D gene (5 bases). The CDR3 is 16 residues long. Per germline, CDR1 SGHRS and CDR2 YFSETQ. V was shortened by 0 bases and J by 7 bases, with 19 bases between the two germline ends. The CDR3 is CASSLAQQVERTGYTF. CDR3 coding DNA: TGCGCCAGCAGCTTGGCCCAACAGGTGGAGAGGACTGGCTACACCTTC.

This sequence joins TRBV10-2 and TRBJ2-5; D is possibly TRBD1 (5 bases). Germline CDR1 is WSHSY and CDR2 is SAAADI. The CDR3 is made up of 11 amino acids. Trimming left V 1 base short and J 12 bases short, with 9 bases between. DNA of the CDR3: TGCGCCAGCAGTGAGTACAGGTCGAAGTACTTC. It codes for CASSEYRSKYF.

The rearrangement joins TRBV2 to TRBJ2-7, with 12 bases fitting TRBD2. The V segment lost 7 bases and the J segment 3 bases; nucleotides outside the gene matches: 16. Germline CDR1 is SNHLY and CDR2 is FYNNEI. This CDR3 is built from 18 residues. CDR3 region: CASTLKPSGRAYSYEQYF. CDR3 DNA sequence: TGTGCCAGCACCTTAAAGCCTAGCGGGAGGGCCTATAGCTACGAGCAGTACTTC. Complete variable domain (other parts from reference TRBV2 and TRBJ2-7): EPEVTQTPSHQVTQMGQEVILRCVPISNHLYFYWYRQILGQKVEFLVSFYNNEISEKSEIFDDQFSVERPDGSNFTLKIRSTKLEDSAMYFCASTLKPSGRAYSYEQYFGPGTRLTVT.

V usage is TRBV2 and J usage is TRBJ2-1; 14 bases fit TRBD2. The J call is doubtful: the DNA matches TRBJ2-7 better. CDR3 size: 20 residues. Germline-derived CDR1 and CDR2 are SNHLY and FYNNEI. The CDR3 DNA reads TGTGCCAGCAGTGAACCCGGGACTAGCGGGAGACACCTTTCCTACAATGAGCAGTACTTC. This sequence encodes CASSEPGTSGRHLSYNEQYF.

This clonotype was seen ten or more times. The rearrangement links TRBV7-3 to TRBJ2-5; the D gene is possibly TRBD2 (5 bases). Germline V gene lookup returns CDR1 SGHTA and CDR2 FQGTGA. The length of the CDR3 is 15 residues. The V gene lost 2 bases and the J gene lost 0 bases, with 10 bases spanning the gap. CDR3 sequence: CASSLLGNYQETQYF. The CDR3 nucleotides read TGTGCCAGCAGCTTACTCGGGAACTACCAAGAGACCCAGTACTTC.

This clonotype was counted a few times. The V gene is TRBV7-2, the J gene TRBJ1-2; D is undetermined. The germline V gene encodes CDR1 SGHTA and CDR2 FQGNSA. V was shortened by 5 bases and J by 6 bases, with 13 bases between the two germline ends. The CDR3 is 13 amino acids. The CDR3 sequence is CASSTPSGDGYTF. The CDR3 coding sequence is TGTGCCAGCAGCACCCCATCCGGGGATGGCTACACCTTC. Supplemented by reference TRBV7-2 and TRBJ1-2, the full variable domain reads GAGVSQSPSNKVTEKGKDVELRCDPISGHTALYWYRQSLGQGLEFLIYFQGNSAPDKSGLPSDRFSAERTGGSVSTLTIQRTQQEDSAVYLCASSTPSGDGYTFGSGTRLTVV.

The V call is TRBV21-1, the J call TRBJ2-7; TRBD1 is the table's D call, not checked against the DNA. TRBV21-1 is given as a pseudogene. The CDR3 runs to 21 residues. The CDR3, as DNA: TGTGCCAGCAGCAAATTTATTGAATCGGAGGACAGTAAAGGACCTATTCACGAGCAGTACTTC. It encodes CASSKFIESEDSKGPIHEQYF.

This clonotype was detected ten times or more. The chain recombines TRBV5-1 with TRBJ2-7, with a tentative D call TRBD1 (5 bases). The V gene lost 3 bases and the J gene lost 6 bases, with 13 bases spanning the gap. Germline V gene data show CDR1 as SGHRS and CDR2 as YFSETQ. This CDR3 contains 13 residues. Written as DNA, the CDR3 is TGCGCCAGCAGCTCGACAGAGGTCTCCGAGCAGTACTTC. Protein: CASSSTEVSEQYF.

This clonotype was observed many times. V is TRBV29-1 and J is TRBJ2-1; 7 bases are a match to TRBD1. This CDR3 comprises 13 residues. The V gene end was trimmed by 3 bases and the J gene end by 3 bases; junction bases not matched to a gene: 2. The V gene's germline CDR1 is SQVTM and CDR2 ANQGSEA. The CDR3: CSVEGQLYNEQFF. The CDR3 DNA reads TGCAGCGTTGAGGGACAGCTCTACAATGAGCAGTTCTTC.

CDR3 DNA: TGTGCCAGCAGTCCTCACCCGACACTTAACACTGAAGCTTTCTTT. Translated, it gives CASSPHPTLNTEAFF. This sequence joins TRBV27 and TRBJ1-1; D ambiguous. Germline values: CDR1 MNHEY, CDR2 SMNVEV (reference sequence). This CDR3 has 15 residues. Trimming cost V 5 bases and J 2 bases, with 15 bases left between them.

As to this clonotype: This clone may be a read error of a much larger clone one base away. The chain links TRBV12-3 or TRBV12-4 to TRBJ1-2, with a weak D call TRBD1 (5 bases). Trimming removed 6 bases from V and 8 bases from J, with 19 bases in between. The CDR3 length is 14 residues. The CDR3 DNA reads TGTGCCAGCAGCCCCGGACATGGGTTACAAGGCTACACCTTC. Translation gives CASSPGHGLQGYTF.

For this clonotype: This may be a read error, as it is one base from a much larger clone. CDR3 bases: TGTGCCAGCAGCCCTGGGATCTACAATGAGCAGTTCTTC. Its translation is CASSPGIYNEQFF. The rearrangement joins TRBV6-6 to TRBJ2-1; D not resolved. The CDR3 consists of 13 residues. Germline loops: CDR1 MNHNY, CDR2 SVGAGI (reference sequence). V gave up 6 bases and J gave up 3 bases, with 9 bases separating them.

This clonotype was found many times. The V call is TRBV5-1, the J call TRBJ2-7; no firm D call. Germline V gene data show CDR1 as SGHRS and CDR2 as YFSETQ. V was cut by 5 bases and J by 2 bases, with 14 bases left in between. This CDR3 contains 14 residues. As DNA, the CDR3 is TGCGCCAGCAGGGGGTTAGTAGAACCCTACGAGCAGTACTTC. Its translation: CASRGLVEPYEQYF.

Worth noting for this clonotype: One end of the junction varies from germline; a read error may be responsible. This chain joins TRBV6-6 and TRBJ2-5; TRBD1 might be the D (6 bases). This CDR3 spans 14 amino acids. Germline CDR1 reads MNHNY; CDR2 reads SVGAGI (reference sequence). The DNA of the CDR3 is TGTGCCAACAGTTACGGACAGTTAAACAATGAGCAGTACTTC. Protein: CANSYGQLNNEQYF.

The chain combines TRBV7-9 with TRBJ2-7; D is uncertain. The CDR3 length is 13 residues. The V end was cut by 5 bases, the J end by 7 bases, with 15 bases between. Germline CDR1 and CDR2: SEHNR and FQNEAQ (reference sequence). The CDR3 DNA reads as TGTGCCAGCAGCCCGTTCCCTACCGGAGAGCAGTACTTC. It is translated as CASSPFPTGEQYF.

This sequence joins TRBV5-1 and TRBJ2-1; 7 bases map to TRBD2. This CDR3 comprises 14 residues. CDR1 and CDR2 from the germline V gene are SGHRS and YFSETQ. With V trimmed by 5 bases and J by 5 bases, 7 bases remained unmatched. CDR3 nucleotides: TGCGCCAGCAGGGCTAGCGGAGCTCACAATGAGCAGTTCTTC. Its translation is CASRASGAHNEQFF.

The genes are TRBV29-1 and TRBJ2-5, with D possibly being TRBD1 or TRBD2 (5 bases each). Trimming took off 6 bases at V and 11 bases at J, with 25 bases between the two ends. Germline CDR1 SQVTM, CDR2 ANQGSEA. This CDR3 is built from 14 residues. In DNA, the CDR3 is TGCAGCGTGGACGGGGCGGGCCTCGTTATTGAGCAGTACTTC. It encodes CSVDGAGLVIEQYF.

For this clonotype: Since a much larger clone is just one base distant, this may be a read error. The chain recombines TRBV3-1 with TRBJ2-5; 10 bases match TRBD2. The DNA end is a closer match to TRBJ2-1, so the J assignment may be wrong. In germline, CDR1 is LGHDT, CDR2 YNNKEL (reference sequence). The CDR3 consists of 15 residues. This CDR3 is CASSLGLAEQETQFF. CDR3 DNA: TGTGCCAGCAGCCTCGGACTAGCGGAACAAGAGACCCAGTTCTTC.

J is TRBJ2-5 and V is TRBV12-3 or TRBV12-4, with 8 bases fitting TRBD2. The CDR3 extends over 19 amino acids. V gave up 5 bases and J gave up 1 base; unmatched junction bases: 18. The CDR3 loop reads CASSRRLAGPAQSQETQYF. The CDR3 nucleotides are TGTGCCAGCAGTAGGAGGCTAGCGGGCCCCGCCCAGAGCCAAGAGACCCAGTACTTC.

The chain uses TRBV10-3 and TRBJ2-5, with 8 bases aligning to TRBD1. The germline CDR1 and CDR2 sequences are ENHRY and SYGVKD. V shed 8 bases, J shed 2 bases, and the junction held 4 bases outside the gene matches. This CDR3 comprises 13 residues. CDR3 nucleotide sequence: TGTGCCATCCGGGGACAGGATCAAGAGACCCAGTACTTC. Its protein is CAIRGQDQETQYF.

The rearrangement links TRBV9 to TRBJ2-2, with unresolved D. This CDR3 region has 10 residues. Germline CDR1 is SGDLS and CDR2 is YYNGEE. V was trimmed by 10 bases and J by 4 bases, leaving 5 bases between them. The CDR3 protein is CARCTGELFF. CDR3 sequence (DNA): TGTGCCCGGTGCACCGGGGAGCTGTTTTTT.

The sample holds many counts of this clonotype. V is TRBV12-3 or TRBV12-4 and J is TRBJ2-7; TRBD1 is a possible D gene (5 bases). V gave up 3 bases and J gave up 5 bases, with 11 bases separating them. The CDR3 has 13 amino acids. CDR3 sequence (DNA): TGTGCCAGCAGTTTTCAGCTCAGGGACGAGCAGTACTTC. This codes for CASSFQLRDEQYF.

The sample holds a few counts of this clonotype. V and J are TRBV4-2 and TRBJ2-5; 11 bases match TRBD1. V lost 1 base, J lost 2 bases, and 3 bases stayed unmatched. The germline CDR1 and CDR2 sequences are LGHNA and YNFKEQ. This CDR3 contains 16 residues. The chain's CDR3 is CASSQGDRGKQETQYF. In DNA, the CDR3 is TGTGCCAGCAGCCAAGGGGACAGGGGGAAGCAAGAGACCCAGTACTTC.

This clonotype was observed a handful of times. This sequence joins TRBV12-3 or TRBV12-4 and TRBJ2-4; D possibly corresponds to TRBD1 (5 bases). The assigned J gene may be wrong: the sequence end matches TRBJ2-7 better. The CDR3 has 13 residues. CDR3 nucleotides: TGTGCCAGCAGGCTCAGGGAAGGTTACGAGCAGTACTTC. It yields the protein CASRLREGYEQYF.

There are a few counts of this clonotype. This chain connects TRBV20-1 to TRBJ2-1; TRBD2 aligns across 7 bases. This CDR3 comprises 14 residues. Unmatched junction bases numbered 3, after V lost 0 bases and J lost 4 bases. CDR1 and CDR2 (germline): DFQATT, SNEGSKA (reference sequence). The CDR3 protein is CSAREGTTYNEQFF. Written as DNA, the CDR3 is TGCAGTGCTAGAGAGGGGACTACTTACAATGAGCAGTTCTTC.

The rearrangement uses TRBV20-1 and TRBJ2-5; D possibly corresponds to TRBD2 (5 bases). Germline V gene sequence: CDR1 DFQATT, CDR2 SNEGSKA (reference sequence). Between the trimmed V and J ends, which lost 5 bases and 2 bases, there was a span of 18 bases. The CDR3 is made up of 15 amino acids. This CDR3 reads CSAGPREDPQETQYF. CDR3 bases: TGCAGTGCTGGGCCTCGGGAAGATCCACAAGAGACCCAGTACTTC.

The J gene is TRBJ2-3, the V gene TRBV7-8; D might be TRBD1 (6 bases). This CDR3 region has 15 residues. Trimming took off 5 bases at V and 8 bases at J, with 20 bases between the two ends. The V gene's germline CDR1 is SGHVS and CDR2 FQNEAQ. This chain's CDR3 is CASSRLLDSGGTQYF. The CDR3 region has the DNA TGTGCCAGCAGCCGCCTCTTGGACAGCGGAGGTACGCAGTATTTT.

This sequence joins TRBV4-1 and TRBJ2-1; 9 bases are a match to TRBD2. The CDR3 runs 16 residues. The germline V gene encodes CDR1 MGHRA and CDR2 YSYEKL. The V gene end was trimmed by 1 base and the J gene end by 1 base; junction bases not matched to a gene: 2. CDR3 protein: CASSQGLAVSYNEQFF. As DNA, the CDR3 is TGCGCCAGCAGCCAAGGACTAGCGGTTTCCTACAATGAGCAGTTCTTC.

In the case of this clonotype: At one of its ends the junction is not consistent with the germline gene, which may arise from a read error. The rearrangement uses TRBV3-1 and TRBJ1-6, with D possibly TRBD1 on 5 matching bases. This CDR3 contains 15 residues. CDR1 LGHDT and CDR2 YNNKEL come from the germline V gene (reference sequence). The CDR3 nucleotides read TGTGCCAGCAGCCAAGGCGACAGACGGAATTCACCCCCCCACTTT. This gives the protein CASSQGDRRNSPPHF. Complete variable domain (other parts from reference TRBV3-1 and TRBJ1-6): DTAVSQTPKYLVTQMGNDKSIKCEQNLGHDTMYWYKQDSKKFLKIMFSYNNKELIINETVPNRFSPKSPDKAHLNLHINSLELGDSAVYFCASSQGDRRNSPPHFGNGTRLTVT.